The present TCR beta chain was sequenced within a study of T cells in Graves' hyperthyroidism and ophthalmopathy. This clonotype was picked up a small number of times. Germline V CDR1 and CDR2: SGHTA, FQGNSA. J gave up 3 bases and V 1 base, and 1 base lay outside the gene matches. The CDR3 totals 14 residues. The TCR beta CDR3 regions underwent amplification using RNA transcripts as the source. The HTBI primer set served for first-round RT-PCR of the TCR CDR3. TCRdb recomputed calls from the multiplex PCR reads with MiXCR, one row per CDR3 protein. The sample contains about 290,000 distinct CDR3 sequences, about 13% of which appear only once.

The chain combines TRBV7-2 with TRBJ2-7; 9 positions agree with TRBD1. The sequencing input was blood. This clonotype originated in a woman between 40 and 50 years old with Graves' hyperthyroidism. For the CDR3, the DNA is TGTGCCAGCAGCTTAGTGACAGGGGGCTACGAGCAGTACTTC. Translation: CASSLVTGGYEQYF. Supplemented by reference TRBV7-2 and TRBJ2-7, the full variable domain reads GAGVSQSPSNKVTEKGKDVELRCDPISGHTALYWYRQSLGQGLEFLIYFQGNSAPDKSGLPSDRFSAERTGGSVSTLTIQRTQQEDSAVYLCASSLVTGGYEQYFGPGTRLTVT.